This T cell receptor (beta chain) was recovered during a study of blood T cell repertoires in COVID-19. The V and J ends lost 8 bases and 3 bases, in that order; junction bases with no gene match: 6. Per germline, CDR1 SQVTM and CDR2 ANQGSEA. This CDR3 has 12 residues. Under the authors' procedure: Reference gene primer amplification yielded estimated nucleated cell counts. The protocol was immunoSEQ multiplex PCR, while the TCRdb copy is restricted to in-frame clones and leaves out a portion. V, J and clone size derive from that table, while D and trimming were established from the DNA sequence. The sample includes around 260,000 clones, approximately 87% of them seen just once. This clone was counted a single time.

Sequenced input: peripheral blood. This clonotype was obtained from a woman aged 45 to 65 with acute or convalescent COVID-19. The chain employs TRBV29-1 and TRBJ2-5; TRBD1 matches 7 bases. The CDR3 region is CSTRTGEETQYF. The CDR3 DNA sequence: TGCAGCACCCGCACAGGGGAAGAGACCCAGTACTTC.